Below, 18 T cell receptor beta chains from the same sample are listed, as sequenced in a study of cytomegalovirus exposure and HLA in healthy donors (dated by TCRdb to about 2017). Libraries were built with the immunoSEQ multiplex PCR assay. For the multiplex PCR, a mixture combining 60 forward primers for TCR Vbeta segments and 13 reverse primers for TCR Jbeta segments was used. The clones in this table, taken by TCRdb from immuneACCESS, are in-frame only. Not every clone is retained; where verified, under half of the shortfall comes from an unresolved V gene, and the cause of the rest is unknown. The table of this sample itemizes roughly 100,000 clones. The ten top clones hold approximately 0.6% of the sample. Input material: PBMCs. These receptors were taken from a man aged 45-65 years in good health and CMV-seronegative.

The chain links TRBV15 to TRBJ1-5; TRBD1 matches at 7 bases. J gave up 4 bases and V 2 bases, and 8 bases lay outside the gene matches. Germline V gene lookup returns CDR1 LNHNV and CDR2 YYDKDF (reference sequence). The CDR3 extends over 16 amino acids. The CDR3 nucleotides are TGTGCCACCAGCAGACCCCGCGCAGGGGGTAATCAGCCCCAGCATTTT. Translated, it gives CATSRPRAGGNQPQHF.

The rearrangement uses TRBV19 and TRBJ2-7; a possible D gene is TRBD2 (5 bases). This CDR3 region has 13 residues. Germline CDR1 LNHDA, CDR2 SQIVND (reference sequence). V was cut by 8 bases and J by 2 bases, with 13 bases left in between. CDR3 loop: CASSFGITYEQYF. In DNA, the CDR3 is TGTGCCAGTTCCTTCGGGATTACCTACGAGCAGTACTTC.

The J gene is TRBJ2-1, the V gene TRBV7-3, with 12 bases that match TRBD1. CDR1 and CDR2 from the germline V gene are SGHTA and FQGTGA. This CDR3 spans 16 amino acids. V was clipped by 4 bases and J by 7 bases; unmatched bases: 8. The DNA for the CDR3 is TGTGCCAGCAGCTCGTGGGGGACAGGGGGCCGGAATGAGCAGTTCTTC. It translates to CASSSWGTGGRNEQFF.

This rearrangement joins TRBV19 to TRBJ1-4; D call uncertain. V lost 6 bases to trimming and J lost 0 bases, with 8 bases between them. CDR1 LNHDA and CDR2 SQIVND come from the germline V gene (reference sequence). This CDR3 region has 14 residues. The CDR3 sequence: CASSGLATNEKLFF. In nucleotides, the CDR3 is TGTGCCAGTAGCGGACTGGCAACTAATGAAAAACTGTTTTTT. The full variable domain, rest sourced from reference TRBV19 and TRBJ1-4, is DGGITQSPKYLFRKEGQNVTLSCEQNLNHDAMYWYRQDPGQGLRLIYYSQIVNDFQKGDIAEGYSVSREKKESFPLTVTSAQKNPTAFYLCASSGLATNEKLFFGSGTQLSVL.

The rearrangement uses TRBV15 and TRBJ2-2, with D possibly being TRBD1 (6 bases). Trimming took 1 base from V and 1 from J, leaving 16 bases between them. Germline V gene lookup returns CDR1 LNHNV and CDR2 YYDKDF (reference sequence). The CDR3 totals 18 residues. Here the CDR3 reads CATSRGRSDRKNTGELFF. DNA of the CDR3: TGTGCCACCAGCAGAGGGAGATCAGACAGGAAGAACACCGGGGAGCTGTTTTTT.

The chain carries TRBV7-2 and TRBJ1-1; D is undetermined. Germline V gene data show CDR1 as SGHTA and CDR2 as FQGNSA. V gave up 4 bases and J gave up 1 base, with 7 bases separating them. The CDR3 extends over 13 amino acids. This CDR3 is CASSYTWNTEAFF. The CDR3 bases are TGTGCCAGCAGCTATACTTGGAACACTGAAGCTTTCTTT.

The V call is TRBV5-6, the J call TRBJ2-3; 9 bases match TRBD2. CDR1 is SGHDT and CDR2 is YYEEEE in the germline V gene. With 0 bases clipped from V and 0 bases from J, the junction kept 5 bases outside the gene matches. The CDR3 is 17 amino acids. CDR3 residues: CASSLAVSGGSTDTQYF. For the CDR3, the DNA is TGTGCCAGCAGCTTGGCGGTTAGCGGGGGTAGCACAGATACGCAGTATTTT.

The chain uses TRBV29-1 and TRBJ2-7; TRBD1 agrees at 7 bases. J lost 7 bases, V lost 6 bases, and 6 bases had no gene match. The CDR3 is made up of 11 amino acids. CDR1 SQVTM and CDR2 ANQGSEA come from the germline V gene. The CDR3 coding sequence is TGCAGCGTGAGACAGGGCCTGGAGCAGTACTTC. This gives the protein CSVRQGLEQYF.

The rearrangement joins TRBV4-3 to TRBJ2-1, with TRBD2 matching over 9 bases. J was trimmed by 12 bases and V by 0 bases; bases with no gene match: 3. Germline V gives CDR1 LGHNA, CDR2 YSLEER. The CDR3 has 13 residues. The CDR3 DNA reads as TGCGCCAGCAGCCAAGATCGAGCGGGGGGGCAGTTCTTC. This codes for CASSQDRAGGQFF.

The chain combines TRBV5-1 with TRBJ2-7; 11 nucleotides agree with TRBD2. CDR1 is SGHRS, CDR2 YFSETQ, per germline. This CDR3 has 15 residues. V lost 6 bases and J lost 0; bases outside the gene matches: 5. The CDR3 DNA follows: TGCGCCAGCAACCCACTAGCGGGGGCCTCCTACGAGCAGTACTTC. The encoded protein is CASNPLAGASYEQYF.

CDR3 amino acids: CASSYGQGQVYEQYF. In DNA, the CDR3 is TGTGCCAGCAGTTATGGACAGGGCCAGGTTTACGAGCAGTACTTC. The chain carries TRBV6-5 and TRBJ2-7; 8 nucleotides agree with TRBD1. The V gene end was trimmed by 3 bases and the J gene end by 4 bases; junction bases not matched to a gene: 8. Germline lookup yields CDR1 MNHEY and CDR2 SVGAGI. CDR3 length equals 15 residues.

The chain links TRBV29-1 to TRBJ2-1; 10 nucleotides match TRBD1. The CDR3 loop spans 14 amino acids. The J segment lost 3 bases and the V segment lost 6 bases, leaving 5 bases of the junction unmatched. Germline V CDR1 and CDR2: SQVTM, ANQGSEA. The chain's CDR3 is CSVYGTGDYNEQFF. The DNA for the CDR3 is TGCAGCGTATACGGGACAGGGGACTACAATGAGCAGTTCTTC.

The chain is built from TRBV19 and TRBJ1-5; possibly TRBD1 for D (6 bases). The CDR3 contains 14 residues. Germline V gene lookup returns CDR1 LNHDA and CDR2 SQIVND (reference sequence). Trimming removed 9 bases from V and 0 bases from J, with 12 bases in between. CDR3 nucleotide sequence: TGTGCCAGCGCCCCACAGGGTAGCAATCAGCCCCAGCATTTT. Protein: CASAPQGSNQPQHF.

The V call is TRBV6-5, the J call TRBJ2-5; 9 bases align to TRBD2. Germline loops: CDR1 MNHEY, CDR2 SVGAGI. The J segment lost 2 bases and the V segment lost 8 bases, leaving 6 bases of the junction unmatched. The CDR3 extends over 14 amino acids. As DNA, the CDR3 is TGTGCCAGCGGGGAGCTAGCGGGGCAAGAGACCCAGTACTTC. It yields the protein CASGELAGQETQYF.

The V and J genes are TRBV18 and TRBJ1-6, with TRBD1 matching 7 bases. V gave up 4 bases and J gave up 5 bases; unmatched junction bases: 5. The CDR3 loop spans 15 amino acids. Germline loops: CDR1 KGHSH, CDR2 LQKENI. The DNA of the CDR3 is TGTGCCAGCTCACGAAGGGACAGAGATAATTCACCCCTCCACTTT. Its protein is CASSRRDRDNSPLHF.

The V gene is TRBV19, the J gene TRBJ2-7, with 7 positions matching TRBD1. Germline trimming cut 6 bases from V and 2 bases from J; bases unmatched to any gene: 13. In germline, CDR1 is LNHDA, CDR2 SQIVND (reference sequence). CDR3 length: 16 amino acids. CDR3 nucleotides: TGTGCCAGTAGATCAAAGGGTGGGACAGCAACCTACGAGCAGTACTTC. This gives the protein CASRSKGGTATYEQYF.

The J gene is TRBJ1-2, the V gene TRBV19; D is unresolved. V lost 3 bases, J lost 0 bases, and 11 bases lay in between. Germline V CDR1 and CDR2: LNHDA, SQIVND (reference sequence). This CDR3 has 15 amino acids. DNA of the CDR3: TGTGCCAGTAGTATCTCGGGGTTAGCTAACTATGGCTACACCTTC. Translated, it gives CASSISGLANYGYTF.

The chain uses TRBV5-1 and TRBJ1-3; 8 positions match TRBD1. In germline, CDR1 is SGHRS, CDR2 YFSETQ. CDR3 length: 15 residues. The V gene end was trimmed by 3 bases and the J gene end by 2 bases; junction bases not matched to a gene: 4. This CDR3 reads CASSSSTGAGNTIYF. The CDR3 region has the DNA TGCGCCAGCAGCTCCTCGACAGGGGCTGGAAACACCATATATTTT.